The 22 T cell receptor beta chains below come from one sample, sequenced in a study of blood T cell repertoires in COVID-19. Here immunoSEQ multiplex PCR was the method, and the copy in TCRdb shows in-frame clones only, minus some. The table shows around 400,000 clones, with roughly nine tenths occurring only once. Specimen: PBMCs or T cells enriched from blood (not recorded which). Every receptor here comes from a woman aged 40 to 50 who had been exposed to COVID-19.

V gene TRBV30 combines with J gene TRBJ2-2; TRBD1 aligns across 11 bases. This CDR3 is 16 amino acids long. Germline V CDR1 and CDR2: GTSNPN, SVGIG (reference sequence). Trimming removed 3 bases from V and 4 bases from J; junction bases left unmatched: 7. CDR3 sequence (DNA): TGTGCCTGGAGAGCACCGGGACAGGGGGTCACCGGGGAGCTGTTTTTT. It specifies CAWRAPGQGVTGELFF.

The V gene is TRBV29-1, the J gene TRBJ1-3, with unresolved D. The CDR3 is made up of 14 amino acids. Germline V CDR1 and CDR2: SQVTM, ANQGSEA. The V end lost 6 bases, the J end lost 0 bases, and 12 bases lay between the germline ends. The CDR3 is CSVLPVLSGNTIYF. CDR3 nucleotides: TGCAGCGTCCTTCCAGTCCTCTCTGGAAACACCATATATTTT.

The CDR3 sequence is CASSLAQGKYGYTF. CDR3 DNA sequence: TGTGCCAGCAGCTTAGCGCAGGGGAAATATGGCTACACCTTC. This chain connects TRBV7-9 to TRBJ1-2, with a possible D match to TRBD1 (6 bases). The CDR3 is 14 residues long. V shed 0 bases and J shed 5 bases, with 10 bases lying between them. Germline-derived CDR1 and CDR2 are SEHNR and FQNEAQ (reference sequence).

The J gene is TRBJ2-3, the V gene TRBV19, with a tentative D call TRBD1 (6 bases). Per the germline V gene, CDR1 is LNHDA and CDR2 is SQIVND (reference sequence). This CDR3 has 14 residues. V was trimmed by 4 bases and J by 5 bases, leaving 13 bases between them. The CDR3 sequence is CASSRGRGKDTQYF. CDR3 DNA: TGTGCCAGTAGTAGGGGCAGGGGCAAAGATACGCAGTATTTT.

This clone was recorded many times. V gene TRBV6-5 combines with J gene TRBJ1-2; D is unresolved. With 6 bases removed from V and 4 bases from J, the gap between germline ends came to 12 bases. Germline V lookup: CDR1 MNHEY, CDR2 SVGAGI. The CDR3 has 13 residues. The CDR3 region is CASRADILYGYTF. The CDR3 DNA follows: TGTGCCAGCAGAGCCGACATCCTCTATGGCTACACCTTC.

The chain combines TRBV7-9 with TRBJ2-5, with TRBD2 as a possible D gene (6 bases). Trimming took 2 bases from V and 7 from J, leaving 11 bases between them. The CDR3 is made up of 13 amino acids. Germline lookup yields CDR1 SEHNR and CDR2 FQNEAQ (reference sequence). DNA for the CDR3: TGTGCCAGCAGCTTACAGGGTAGCGGGACCCAGTACTTC. Translation: CASSLQGSGTQYF. The full variable domain, completed using reference TRBV7-9 and TRBJ2-5, is DTGVSQNPRHKITKRGQNVTFRCDPISEHNRLYWYRQTLGQGPEFLTYFQNEAQLEKSRLLSDRFSAERPKGSFSTLEIQRTEQGDSAMYLCASSLQGSGTQYFGPGTRLLVL.

This sequence joins TRBV5-6 and TRBJ1-1; the D gene is possibly TRBD1 (5 bases). There are 14 residues in the CDR3. The V end was cut by 4 bases, the J end by 4 bases, with 14 bases between. Germline V gives CDR1 SGHDT, CDR2 YYEEEE. CDR3 sequence (DNA): TGTGCCAGCAGCAGGGGCCGGGACTCCACTGAAGCTTTCTTT. The encoded protein is CASSRGRDSTEAFF. Together with reference TRBV5-6 and TRBJ1-1, the CDR3 gives the full variable domain: DAGVTQSPTHLIKTRGQQVTLRCSPKSGHDTVSWYQQALGQGPQFIFQYYEEEERQRGNFPDRFSGHQFPNYSSELNVNALLLGDSALYLCASSRGRDSTEAFFGQGTRLTVV.

The V call is TRBV20-1, the J call TRBJ2-2; D gene ambiguous. Germline values: CDR1 DFQATT, CDR2 SNEGSKA (reference sequence). Trimming cost V 7 bases and J 2 bases, with 5 bases left between them. The CDR3 sequence is 11 residues long. CDR3 DNA sequence: TGCAGTGTACAAAACACCGGGGAGCTGTTTTTT. This translates into CSVQNTGELFF.

The chain joins TRBV12-5 to TRBJ2-3; 7 bases are a match to TRBD1. The CDR3 contains 20 residues. Germline values: CDR1 LGHNT, CDR2 FRNRAP. The ends lost 2 bases at V and 3 bases at J; junction bases unmatched: 20. CDR3 nucleotides: TGTGCTAGTGGTTTGTCCGAGAGAAGTGCAATCCGGGACAGAACAGATACGCAGTATTTT. It translates to CASGLSERSAIRDRTDTQYF. The whole variable domain, remainder taken from reference TRBV12-5 and TRBJ2-3, is DARVTQTPRHKVTEMGQEVTMRCQPILGHNTVFWYRQTMMQGLELLAYFRNRAPLDDSGMPKDRFSAEMPDATLATLKIQPSEPRDSAVYFCASGLSERSAIRDRTDTQYFGPGTRLTVL.

The CDR3 here is CASNGQGYNSPLHF. The CDR3 DNA follows: TGTGCCAGCAACGGACAGGGTTATAATTCACCCCTCCACTTT. This chain joins TRBV27 and TRBJ1-6, with 8 bases identical to TRBD1. V trimming: 7 bases; J trimming: 4 bases; junction bases outside the gene matches: 3. Germline V gives CDR1 MNHEY, CDR2 SMNVEV (reference sequence). This CDR3 comprises 14 residues.

This chain joins TRBV5-4 and TRBJ2-5; D not certain. Germline V gene sequence: CDR1 SGHNT, CDR2 YYREEE (reference sequence). The V end was cut by 1 base, the J end by 4 bases, with 14 bases between. This CDR3 has 15 amino acids. The CDR3 spells CASSLLGRRRETQYF. CDR3 nucleotide sequence: TGTGCCAGCAGCTTGCTGGGCCGAAGGCGAGAGACCCAGTACTTC. The full variable domain, its missing parts supplied by reference TRBV5-4 and TRBJ2-5, is ETGVTQSPTHLIKTRGQQVTLRCSSQSGHNTVSWYQQALGQGPQFIFQYYREEENGRGNFPPRFSGLQFPNYSSELNVNALELDDSALYLCASSLLGRRRETQYFGPGTRLLVL.

This clone was seen a handful of times. The chain joins TRBV5-1 to TRBJ1-1; tentatively, D is TRBD1 (6 bases). Germline V lookup: CDR1 SGHRS, CDR2 YFSETQ. The V end was cut by 3 bases, the J end by 4 bases, with 16 bases between. This CDR3 region has 15 residues. The CDR3 bases are TGCGCCAGCAGCTCCGAAACAGGGCGGGTCACTGAAGCTTTCTTT. Encoded protein: CASSSETGRVTEAFF.

The chain is built from TRBV3-1 (or the pseudogene TRBV3-2) and TRBJ2-2, with 8 positions matching TRBD1. CDR3 length equals 14 residues. After removal of 4 bases from V and 4 bases from J, the junction contained 2 bases not matched to a gene. CDR1 LGHDT and CDR2 YNNKEL come from the germline V gene (reference sequence). CDR3 residues: CASSRQGITGELFF. In nucleotides, the CDR3 is TGTGCCAGCAGCCGACAGGGGATCACCGGGGAGCTGTTTTTT.

This sequence joins TRBV11-2 and TRBJ1-2; 8 nucleotides align to TRBD1. Germline lookup yields CDR1 SGHAT and CDR2 FQNNGV. The length of the CDR3 is 17 residues. After removal of 5 bases from V and 5 bases from J, the junction contained 16 bases not matched to a gene. CDR3 nucleotides: TGTGCCAGCAGCCGAGGAGTCCCCAGGGGGCTTGAGTATGGCTACACCTTC. It encodes CASSRGVPRGLEYGYTF.

This clone is a singleton in its sample. V and J are TRBV5-8 and TRBJ1-5; 9 bases are a match to TRBD1. The junction had 6 bases not matched to a gene; V was cut back by 3 bases and J by 5 bases. The CDR3 is 15 amino acids. Germline V lookup: CDR1 SGHTS, CDR2 YDEGEE. The chain's CDR3 is CASSSGTGSHQPQHF. CDR3 bases: TGTGCCAGCAGCTCCGGGACAGGGTCGCATCAGCCCCAGCATTTT.

The rearrangement links TRBV7-2 to TRBJ2-7; TRBD1 agrees at 7 bases. The CDR3 runs 16 residues. The germline V gene encodes CDR1 SGHTA and CDR2 FQGNSA. J was trimmed by 6 bases and V by 5 bases; bases with no gene match: 16. Written as DNA, the CDR3 is TGTGCCAGCAGCCCAGACAGGGCCCTGGATTTAGGCGAGCAGTACTTC. Translating gives CASSPDRALDLGEQYF.

The chain employs TRBV7-2 and TRBJ2-7; TRBD2 might be the D (5 bases). Germline CDR1 reads SGHTA; CDR2 reads FQGNSA. This CDR3 contains 15 residues. With 4 bases removed from V and 1 base from J, the gap between germline ends came to 14 bases. CDR3 loop: CASSSPGRRSYEQYF. The CDR3 region has the DNA TGTGCCAGCAGCTCTCCTGGTAGGAGGTCCTACGAGCAGTACTTC.

The chain joins TRBV7-3 to TRBJ2-5, with no clear D. V lost 6 bases and J lost 1, with 9 bases in between. The CDR3 covers 13 residues. The V gene's germline CDR1 is SGHTA and CDR2 FQGTGA. The CDR3 reads CASSFNSQETQYF. The CDR3 region has the DNA TGTGCCAGCAGTTTCAACAGCCAAGAGACCCAGTACTTC. The entire variable domain, with the rest obtained from reference TRBV7-3 and TRBJ2-5, is as follows: GAGVSQTPSNKVTEKGKYVELRCDPISGHTALYWYRQSLGQGPEFLIYFQGTGAADDSGLPNDRFFAVRPEGSVSTLKIQRTERGDSAVYLCASSFNSQETQYFGPGTRLLVL.

This clone appeared a few times. The rearrangement joins TRBV7-2 to TRBJ2-3, with TRBD2 matching 11 bases. Germline CDR1 is SGHTA and CDR2 is FQGNSA. This CDR3 is built from 19 residues. The junction had 16 bases not matched to a gene; V was cut back by 5 bases and J by 3 bases. The CDR3 is CASSDNFLLAGATTDTQYF. DNA of the CDR3: TGTGCCAGCAGCGATAATTTCCTACTAGCGGGGGCGACGACAGATACGCAGTATTTT.

The rearrangement joins TRBV28 to TRBJ2-1; 7 positions agree with TRBD1. Germline values: CDR1 MDHEN, CDR2 SYDVKM. The CDR3 length is 17 residues. Trimming at V came to 1 base and at J to 1 base, leaving 7 bases not matched to a gene. The CDR3: CASSLSWYRGSYNEQFF. The CDR3 DNA follows: TGTGCCAGCAGTTTATCTTGGTACAGGGGTTCCTACAATGAGCAGTTCTTC.

This clone was counted only a few times. This rearrangement joins TRBV18 to TRBJ1-2; D call uncertain. Germline CDR1 and CDR2: KGHSH and LQKENI. This CDR3 comprises 14 residues. V lost 0 bases to trimming and J lost 4 bases, with 9 bases between them. The CDR3 bases are TGTGCCAGCTCACCACCTCAGGAGGTCTATGGCTACACCTTC. Translating gives CASSPPQEVYGYTF. Using reference TRBV18 and TRBJ1-2 for the parts outside the CDR3, the full variable domain is NAGVMQNPRHLVRRRGQEARLRCSPMKGHSHVYWYRQLPEEGLKFMVYLQKENIIDESGMPKERFSAEFPKEGPSILRIQQVVRGDSAAYFCASSPPQEVYGYTFGSGTRLTVV.

This clone was detected only once. The gene calls are TRBV29-1 and TRBJ1-4; TRBD1 aligns across 9 bases. J lost 9 bases, V lost 2 bases, and 7 bases had no gene match. The length of the CDR3 is 14 residues. Germline V gene data show CDR1 as SQVTM and CDR2 as ANQGSEA. The CDR3: CSVEKGQGGQKLFF. The CDR3 coding sequence is TGCAGCGTTGAAAAGGGACAGGGTGGTCAAAAACTGTTTTTT.